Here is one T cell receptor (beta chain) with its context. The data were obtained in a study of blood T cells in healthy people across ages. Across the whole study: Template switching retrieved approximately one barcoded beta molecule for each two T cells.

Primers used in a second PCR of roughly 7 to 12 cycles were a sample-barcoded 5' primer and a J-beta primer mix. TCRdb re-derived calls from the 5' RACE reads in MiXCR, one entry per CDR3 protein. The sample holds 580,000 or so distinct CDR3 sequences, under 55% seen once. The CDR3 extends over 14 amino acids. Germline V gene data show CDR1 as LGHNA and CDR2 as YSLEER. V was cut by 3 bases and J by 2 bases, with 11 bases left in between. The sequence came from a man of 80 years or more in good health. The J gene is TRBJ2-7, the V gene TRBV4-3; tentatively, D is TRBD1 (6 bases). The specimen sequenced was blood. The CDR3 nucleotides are TGCGCCAGCAGCCAGGGACATGGAACCTACGAGCAGTACTTC. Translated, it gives CASSQGHGTYEQYF.